This T cell receptor beta chain originates from a study of CD8 T cells in ankylosing spondylitis. Study-level points and caveats: What seemed typical of ankylosing spondylitis blood was a TCR beta motif built from several highly homologous variants. Reports say disease-linked clones showed up significantly more in matched ankylosing spondylitis synovial fluid.

Trimming cost V 6 bases and J 13 bases; bases outside gene matches: 12. The CDR3 totals 13 residues. Germline V lookup: CDR1 MDHEN, CDR2 SYDVKM. For this clonotype: Its antigen is still unknown.

TCRdb re-called the 5' RACE reads with MiXCR, one entry per CDR3 protein. The sample lists over 450,000 distinct CDR3 sequences; roughly 13% were seen once. The specimen sequenced was blood, either unsorted or a sorted T cell fraction (not recorded which). The receptor's source is a male donor with ankylosing spondylitis. The chain is built from TRBV28 and TRBJ2-1, with 7 positions matching TRBD1. CDR3 in DNA: TGTGCCAGCAGCTTTGGGACAGTCATTCTTCAGTTCTTC. Amino acid sequence: CASSFGTVILQFF.